Listed below are T cell receptor beta chains from one sample, sequenced in a study of blood T cell repertoires in COVID-19. TCRdb keeps only in-frame clones here, not all; method: immunoSEQ multiplex PCR. The sample carries 400,000 to 550,000 clones, 87% recorded once. Sequencing was performed on PBMCs or T cells enriched from blood (not recorded which). The receptor set was obtained from a woman under 30 with acute COVID-19. Each CDR3 is given with its conserved first and last residue. The D gene is left open where the match is weak. Some rows have no size entry. The others give once, few or many, or a class for an expanded clone.

CDR3aa: CASSVYATGDSYGYTF
CDR3nt: TGTGCCAGCAGCGTGTACGCGACGGGTGATTCTTATGGCTACACCTTC
abundance: NA
d_gene: NA
j_gene: TRBJ1-2
v_gene: TRBV9

CDR3aa: CASSLQGATNEKLFF
CDR3nt: TGTGCCAGCAGCTTACAGGGGGCAACTAATGAAAAACTGTTTTTT
abundance: NA
d_gene: TRBD1
j_gene: TRBJ1-4
v_gene: TRBV11-2

CDR3aa: CASMGGGNTYGYTF
CDR3nt: TGTGCCAGCATGGGCGGAGGTAATACCTATGGCTACACCTTC
abundance: NA
d_gene: NA
j_gene: TRBJ1-2
v_gene: TRBV28

CDR3aa: CASSKERGYGYTF
CDR3nt: TGTGCCAGCAGCAAAGAGCGAGGCTATGGCTACACCTTC
abundance: once
d_gene: NA
j_gene: TRBJ1-2
v_gene: TRBV21-1

CDR3aa: CASQGPLHF
CDR3nt: TGTGCCAGCCAGGGGCCCCTCCACTTT
abundance: NA
d_gene: NA
j_gene: TRBJ1-6
v_gene: TRBV2

CDR3aa: CASSFSLTSGGEQFF
CDR3nt: TGTGCCAGCAGCTTTTCCCTGACTAGCGGCGGGGAGCAGTTCTTC
abundance: NA
d_gene: TRBD2
j_gene: TRBJ2-1
v_gene: TRBV7-2

CDR3aa: CASSFRPGAGETQYF
CDR3nt: TGTGCCAGCAGCTTCCGCCCAGGGGCGGGAGAGACCCAGTACTTC
abundance: NA
d_gene: NA
j_gene: TRBJ2-5
v_gene: TRBV13

CDR3aa: CASSVGAGAYGYTF
CDR3nt: TGTGCCAGCAGCGTAGGGGCAGGGGCATATGGCTACACCTTC
abundance: NA
d_gene: NA
j_gene: TRBJ1-2
v_gene: TRBV9

CDR3aa: CAWSAYRELQYF
CDR3nt: TGTGCCTGGAGCGCGTACAGGGAACTGCAGTACTTC
abundance: NA
d_gene: NA
j_gene: TRBJ2-7
v_gene: TRBV30

CDR3aa: CASRLGANGELFF
CDR3nt: TGTGCCAGCAGATTGGGAGCAAACGGGGAGCTGTTTTTT
abundance: NA
d_gene: NA
j_gene: TRBJ2-2
v_gene: TRBV28

CDR3aa: CANRGQGKETQYF
CDR3nt: TGTGCCAACCGTGGGCAGGGGAAAGAGACCCAGTACTTC
abundance: NA
d_gene: NA
j_gene: TRBJ2-5
v_gene: TRBV28

CDR3aa: CATSDRQGGFYEQYF
CDR3nt: TGTGCCACCAGTGATCGACAGGGGGGATTCTACGAGCAGTACTTC
abundance: once
d_gene: TRBD1
j_gene: TRBJ2-7
v_gene: TRBV24-1

CDR3aa: CASRDDRGWNTEAFF
CDR3nt: TGTGCCAGCAGAGATGACAGGGGATGGAACACTGAAGCTTTCTTT
abundance: NA
d_gene: TRBD1
j_gene: TRBJ1-1
v_gene: TRBV2

CDR3aa: CASTHDRWGTGELFF
CDR3nt: TGTGCCAGCACCCACGACAGGTGGGGCACCGGGGAGCTGTTTTTT
abundance: NA
d_gene: NA
j_gene: TRBJ2-2
v_gene: TRBV28